The rows below give T cell receptor beta chains drawn from one sample of a study of T cell clonotyping in hematopoietic cell transplantation. TCRdb's copy holds only in-frame clones and misses some; the assay was immunoSEQ multiplex PCR. The data show several thousand clones, less than 90% seen once. The sequences come from peripheral blood mononuclear cells, collected before stem cell transplant. These receptors came from a woman aged 60-70 years with acute myeloid leukemia. Some clones in this sample may be carry-over from other donors' samples. Each CDR3 is given with its conserved first and last residue. The D gene is left open where the match is weak. Rows give clone size only sometimes, using once, few, many, or a class for an expanded clone.

j_gene,d_gene,abundance,v_gene,len,CDR3aa
TRBJ1-6,NA,NA,TRBV2,14,CASSSTGFFSPLHF
TRBJ2-1,TRBD2,NA,TRBV29-1,15,CSVESLAAGVSEQFF
TRBJ2-3,NA,NA,TRBV28,10,CAGRTDTQYF
TRBJ2-1,TRBD2,NA,TRBV4-1,15,CASSQAGLVANEQFF
TRBJ1-2,NA,NA,TRBV5-4,13,CASSSNSYKGYTF
TRBJ1-2,TRBD1,NA,TRBV19,17,CASSPGTGFIQSYGYTF
TRBJ2-7,TRBD2,NA,TRBV29-1,14,CSAREDGTTYEQYF
TRBJ1-3,TRBD1,NA,TRBV5-1,17,CASSPALGQGAGNTIYF
TRBJ1-5,NA,NA,TRBV27,14,CASSPLTQNQPQHF
TRBJ2-5,NA,NA,TRBV25-1,14,CASSAIDRAETQYF
TRBJ1-6,NA,NA,TRBV15,14,CATSRQGYNSPLHF
TRBJ1-2,NA,NA,TRBV9,15,CASSVGESAGYGYTF
TRBJ1-2,NA,NA,TRBV11-2,16,CASSLVGPGANYGYTF
TRBJ1-1,NA,NA,TRBV7-9,15,CASSRRRMGAIEAFF
TRBJ1-1,NA,NA,TRBV2,15,CASSDGKTLHTEAFF
TRBJ1-4,NA,NA,TRBV2,17,CASSLTAVHGSEEKLFF
TRBJ1-2,NA,NA,TRBV7-8,16,CASSARPPQGNYGYTF
TRBJ1-1,NA,NA,TRBV5-5,13,CASSLALATEAFF
TRBJ1-1,TRBD1,NA,TRBV9,13,CASTRGQGTEAFF
TRBJ2-2,NA,NA,TRBV11-2,15,CASSPRDAPTGELFF
TRBJ2-1,TRBD2,NA,TRBV5-8,16,CASSPGLAGFRNEQFF
TRBJ1-2,NA,NA,TRBV7-4,14,CASSLVAQNYGYTF
TRBJ1-5,NA,NA,TRBV10-2,13,CASSDGRLQPQHF
TRBJ1-5,NA,NA,TRBV30,15,CAWSLTPPGNQPQHF
TRBJ2-5,NA,NA,TRBV19,13,CASSIQGKETQYF
TRBJ1-5,NA,NA,TRBV5-8,12,CASTLRNQPQHF
TRBJ1-1,NA,once,TRBV7-8,13,CASSLILNTEAFF
TRBJ2-1,TRBD2,NA,TRBV9,14,CASSSRAGDNEQFF
TRBJ2-5,NA,NA,TRBV7-2,14,CASSSDSGAETQYF
TRBJ2-2,TRBD1,NA,TRBV11-3,14,CASSPRQGSGELFF
TRBJ2-7,TRBD2,NA,TRBV5-1,14,CASSLVQGGYEQYF
TRBJ1-1,TRBD1,once,TRBV4-2,18,CASSHRRRQGDGSTEAFF
TRBJ1-2,TRBD1,NA,TRBV28,15,CASSPSTGLNYGYTF
TRBJ1-1,TRBD1,NA,TRBV10-3,14,CAISREGADTEAFF
TRBJ1-2,TRBD1,NA,TRBV6-5,15,CASSYPGQGSYGYTF
TRBJ1-1,NA,NA,TRBV7-2,13,CASSYTGAGEAFF
TRBJ2-1,TRBD2,NA,TRBV7-2,16,CASSLLAGGTYNEQFF
TRBJ1-1,NA,NA,TRBV7-9,15,CASSLREQGNTEAFF
TRBJ1-5,TRBD1,once,TRBV7-8,17,CASSFLKGALSNQPQHF